Below are 23 T cell receptor beta chains sequenced from a single sample in a study of cytomegalovirus exposure and HLA in healthy donors. In the PCR, 60 Vbeta and 13 Jbeta primers were used. TCRdb's table, derived via immunoSEQ multiplex PCR, lists solely in-frame clones and lacks some. Of roughly 150,000 clones listed, roughly 77% are singletons. The source material was PBMCs. The receptors were gathered from a man aged 18 to 30 in good health and CMV-seropositive.

The count of this clone is one. The rearrangement uses TRBV15 and TRBJ1-1; D ambiguous. Germline loops: CDR1 LNHNV, CDR2 YYDKDF (reference sequence). There are 14 residues in the CDR3. V was shortened by 1 base and J by 7 bases, with 13 bases between the two germline ends. The CDR3: CATSRAGFPGEAFF. The CDR3 coding sequence is TGTGCCACCAGCAGAGCGGGATTCCCGGGTGAAGCTTTCTTT.

The rearrangement joins TRBV28 to TRBJ1-5; D gene unclear. This CDR3 region has 12 residues. The germline CDR1 and CDR2 sequences are MDHEN and SYDVKM. Trimming stripped 6 bases from V and 6 bases from J, with 9 bases between. The CDR3 sequence: CASRGGGQPQHF. As DNA, the CDR3 is TGTGCCAGCAGGGGAGGCGGTCAGCCCCAGCATTTT.

V is TRBV14 and J is TRBJ2-5, with 8 bases that match TRBD1. The V segment lost 4 bases and the J segment 5 bases; nucleotides outside the gene matches: 15. Germline V gene data show CDR1 as SGHDN and CDR2 as FVKESK. This CDR3 is 17 amino acids long. The CDR3, as DNA: TGTGCCAGCAGCCTAACAGGACAGGGCGGTACCCGGGAGACCCAGTACTTC. Translating it yields CASSLTGQGGTRETQYF.

Comments on this clone: The junction departs from the called germline gene at one end, perhaps through a read error. V usage is TRBV7-9 and J usage is TRBJ2-5; 8 nucleotides align to TRBD1. This CDR3 has 15 amino acids. Germline V lookup: CDR1 SEHNR, CDR2 FQNEAQ (reference sequence). CDR3 region: CSSTPGDRTSGEQYF. In DNA, the CDR3 is TGTTCCAGCACCCCTGGGGACAGGACATCGGGGGAGCAGTACTTC.

Details on this clone: The junction shows a germline mismatch at one end, possibly a read error. The chain has TRBV7-9 and TRBJ1-1, with no clear D. This CDR3 is built from 15 residues. Germline V CDR1 and CDR2: SEHNR, FQNEAQ (reference sequence). CDR3 residues: CSSSLEQIFNTEAFF. CDR3 bases: TGTTCCAGCAGCTTAGAACAGATATTCAACACTGAAGCTTTCTTT. Together with reference TRBV7-9 and TRBJ1-1, the CDR3 gives the full variable domain: DTGVSQNPRHKITKRGQNVTFRCDPISEHNRLYWYRQTLGQGPEFLTYFQNEAQLEKSRLLSDRFSAERPKGSFSTLEIQRTEQGDSAMYLCSSSLEQIFNTEAFFGQGTRLTVV.

The V and J genes are TRBV5-1 and TRBJ1-2; no clear D gene. CDR1 and CDR2 (germline): SGHRS, YFSETQ. The CDR3 covers 12 residues. Trimming stripped 5 bases from V and 2 bases from J, with 7 bases between. The CDR3, as DNA: TGCGCCAGCAGTGAGGCGAACTATGGCTACACCTTC. Translated, it gives CASSEANYGYTF.

V gene TRBV5-4 combines with J gene TRBJ2-1; 11 positions agree with TRBD1. V gave up 4 bases and J gave up 6 bases; unmatched junction bases: 9. The CDR3 has 16 residues. Germline V lookup: CDR1 SGHNT, CDR2 YYREEE (reference sequence). In nucleotides, the CDR3 is TGTGCCAGCAGCGGTGGGGGGACAGGGGGACTCAATGAGCAGTTCTTC. It is translated as CASSGGGTGGLNEQFF.

CDR3 bases: TGTGCCACCAGCAGACCGGACAGGGCTGGGGCCAACGTCCTGACTTTC. Amino acids: CATSRPDRAGANVLTF. The chain couples TRBV15 to TRBJ2-6, with 8 bases aligning to TRBD1. Germline CDR1 reads LNHNV; CDR2 reads YYDKDF (reference sequence). Trimming took 2 bases from V and 2 from J; bases not matched to a gene: 2. The CDR3 runs to 16 residues.

This CDR3 reads CASSRLLAGGPHEQFF. CDR3 DNA: TGCGCCAGCAGCAGGTTACTAGCGGGAGGCCCCCATGAGCAGTTCTTC. The gene calls are TRBV5-1 and TRBJ2-1; the match to TRBD2 covers 12 bases. The germline V gene encodes CDR1 SGHRS and CDR2 YFSETQ. V dropped 4 bases and J dropped 8; count of bases not matched to a gene: 10. The CDR3 is 16 amino acids.

V and J are TRBV6-1 and TRBJ2-1; 8 bases match TRBD2. There are 16 residues in the CDR3. Germline V gene sequence: CDR1 MNHNS, CDR2 SASEGT. The ends lost 4 bases at V and 3 bases at J; junction bases unmatched: 8. CDR3 DNA sequence: TGTGCCAGCAGTGGGAACTTAGCGGGGCTCTACAATGAGCAGTTCTTC. It translates to CASSGNLAGLYNEQFF.

This chain connects TRBV4-2 to TRBJ2-2; 9 bases agree with TRBD2. After removal of 0 bases from V and 2 bases from J, the junction contained 4 bases not matched to a gene. This CDR3 region has 17 residues. Looked up from germline, CDR1 is LGHNA and CDR2 is YNFKEQ. In DNA form, the CDR3 reads TGTGCCAGCAGCCAAGAAAGCGGGAGGCTTAACACCGGGGAGCTGTTTTTT. It is translated as CASSQESGRLNTGELFF.

This sequence joins TRBV28 and TRBJ1-4; possibly TRBD1 for D (5 bases). This CDR3 is 16 amino acids long. V was pared by 2 bases and J by 5 bases, with 15 bases between. Germline CDR1 is MDHEN and CDR2 is SYDVKM. CDR3 amino acids: CASSLGIGRANEKLFF. The CDR3 coding sequence is TGTGCCAGCAGTTTAGGGATTGGCAGGGCAAATGAAAAACTGTTTTTT.

This clone was observed a few times. The chain has TRBV5-1 and TRBJ2-7; tentatively, D is TRBD1 (6 bases). Germline CDR1 reads SGHRS; CDR2 reads YFSETQ. This CDR3 spans 14 amino acids. The germline V and J ends were trimmed by 2 bases and 6 bases, with 15 bases remaining between them. This chain's CDR3 is CASSFNRAPAEQYF. The CDR3, as DNA: TGCGCCAGCAGCTTTAACAGGGCCCCCGCCGAGCAGTACTTC. Drawing the rest from reference TRBV5-1 and TRBJ2-7, the complete variable domain is KAGVTQTPRYLIKTRGQQVTLSCSPISGHRSVSWYQQTPGQGLQFLFEYFSETQRNKGNFPGRFSGRQFSNSRSEMNVSTLELGDSALYLCASSFNRAPAEQYFGPGTRLTVT.

The CDR3 DNA reads TGTGCTAGTGGTATAGGGGATCAGCCCCAGCATTTT. It encodes CASGIGDQPQHF. V and J are TRBV12-5 and TRBJ1-5, with D perhaps matching TRBD1 (5 bases). The CDR3 length is 12 residues. Trimming pared 5 bases from V and 5 bases from J, leaving 7 bases between. Germline V gene lookup returns CDR1 LGHNT and CDR2 FRNRAP. The full variable domain, completed using reference TRBV12-5 and TRBJ1-5, is DARVTQTPRHKVTEMGQEVTMRCQPILGHNTVFWYRQTMMQGLELLAYFRNRAPLDDSGMPKDRFSAEMPDATLATLKIQPSEPRDSAVYFCASGIGDQPQHFGDGTRLSIL.

The rearrangement uses TRBV2 and TRBJ2-1, with 11 nucleotides matching TRBD2. This CDR3 comprises 15 residues. V was pared by 1 base and J by 4 bases, with 0 bases of the junction left unmatched. Per germline, CDR1 SNHLY and CDR2 FYNNEI. CDR3 region: CASSEGTSGYNEQFF. In DNA form, the CDR3 reads TGTGCCAGCAGTGAAGGGACTAGCGGGTACAATGAGCAGTTCTTC. The variable domain in full, with the rest retrieved from reference TRBV2 and TRBJ2-1, is EPEVTQTPSHQVTQMGQEVILRCVPISNHLYFYWYRQILGQKVEFLVSFYNNEISEKSEIFDDQFSVERPDGSNFTLKIRSTKLEDSAMYFCASSEGTSGYNEQFFGPGTRLTVL.

The chain couples TRBV9 to TRBJ1-1; 7 bases line up with TRBD1. Trimming cost V 3 bases and J 8 bases; bases outside gene matches: 10. CDR3 length: 14 residues. From germline, CDR1 is SGDLS and CDR2 YYNGEE. The CDR3 region has the DNA TGTGCCAGCAGCGCCAAACCCGGGACAGACGAAGCTTTCTTT. This codes for CASSAKPGTDEAFF.

As regards this clone: A read error may account for a junction end that differs from germline. The chain is built from TRBV7-9 and TRBJ2-1, with 9 bases aligning to TRBD2. Germline-derived CDR1 and CDR2 are SEHNR and FQNEAQ (reference sequence). The CDR3 sequence is 16 residues long. CDR3 protein: CARSFIAGVTSNEQFF. The CDR3 DNA reads as TGTGCCCGCAGCTTCATAGCGGGAGTGACCAGCAATGAGCAGTTCTTC.

The chain is built from TRBV11-2 and TRBJ1-2; D might be TRBD1 (6 bases). This CDR3 comprises 15 residues. Germline values: CDR1 SGHAT, CDR2 FQNNGV. V lost 2 bases, J lost 4 bases, and 14 bases lay in between. CDR3 sequence reads: CASSLISGGIYGYTF. In DNA form, the CDR3 reads TGTGCCAGCAGCTTAATATCTGGGGGCATCTATGGCTACACCTTC. Drawing the rest from reference TRBV11-2 and TRBJ1-2, the complete variable domain is EAGVAQSPRYKIIEKRQSVAFWCNPISGHATLYWYQQILGQGPKLLIQFQNNGVVDDSQLPKDRFSAERLKGVDSTLKIQPAKLEDSAVYLCASSLISGGIYGYTFGSGTRLTVV.

This clone was observed once. The rearrangement uses TRBV7-2 and TRBJ2-2, with a tentative D call TRBD2 (6 bases). V was trimmed by 11 bases and J by 5 bases, leaving 15 bases between them. Germline V gene lookup returns CDR1 SGHTA and CDR2 FQGNSA. There are 13 residues in the CDR3. CDR3 DNA sequence: TGTGCCGCGGGGACTGTTAGGACCGGGGAGCTGTTTTTT. Its protein product is CAAGTVRTGELFF.

J is TRBJ2-5 and V is TRBV30; 14 bases fit TRBD2. The J call may be in error: the DNA end matches TRBJ2-7 better. CDR3 length: 20 amino acids. CDR1 GTSNPN and CDR2 SVGIG come from the germline V gene (reference sequence). The CDR3 sequence: CAWSGKEYGTSGGSSYEQYF. CDR3 in DNA: TGTGCCTGGAGCGGAAAGGAATACGGGACTAGCGGGGGATCCTCCTACGAGCAGTACTTC.

The genes are TRBV7-2 and TRBJ2-1, with TRBD2 as a possible D gene (6 bases). CDR1 is SGHTA and CDR2 is FQGNSA in the germline V gene. There are 13 residues in the CDR3. V lost 5 bases, J lost 8 bases, and 13 bases lay in between. The CDR3 here is CASSLRLEHEQFF. Here the CDR3 DNA reads TGTGCCAGCAGCCTCAGACTAGAGCATGAGCAGTTCTTC. The full variable domain, rest sourced from reference TRBV7-2 and TRBJ2-1, is GAGVSQSPSNKVTEKGKDVELRCDPISGHTALYWYRQSLGQGLEFLIYFQGNSAPDKSGLPSDRFSAERTGGSVSTLTIQRTQQEDSAVYLCASSLRLEHEQFFGPGTRLTVL.

This chain connects TRBV18 to TRBJ2-7, with 12 bases that match TRBD2. Unmatched junction bases numbered 6, after V lost 3 bases and J lost 0 bases. Germline V gene lookup returns CDR1 KGHSH and CDR2 LQKENI. The CDR3 runs to 17 residues. This CDR3 is CASSPPGLAGPSYEQYF. In nucleotides, the CDR3 is TGTGCCAGCTCACCCCCGGGACTAGCGGGTCCCTCCTACGAGCAGTACTTC.

The J gene is TRBJ2-4, the V gene TRBV27; the match to TRBD1 covers 9 bases. Germline CDR1 is MNHEY and CDR2 is SMNVEV (reference sequence). Trimming at V came to 3 bases and at J to 10 bases, leaving 7 bases not matched to a gene. The CDR3 consists of 14 residues. The CDR3 here is CASSFSGQGRIQYF. In DNA, the CDR3 is TGTGCCAGCAGTTTCTCAGGACAGGGGAGAATTCAGTACTTC.